The T cell receptor (beta chain) under discussion was sequenced for a study of regulatory T cells in long-lasting Graves disease. Study-level background: Antithyroid drugs had been given to newly diagnosed Graves' patients for under 3 months. Study observations and caveats: Blood alone, not thyroid tissue, was studied.

Noted time point: newly diagnosed GD, antithyroid drugs for less than 3 months. PBMC RNA was the source of the TCR library. Graves' disease was diagnosed by American Thyroid Association guidelines. J gave up 8 bases and V 3 bases, and 8 bases lay outside the gene matches. Per germline, CDR1 MDHEN and CDR2 SYDVKM. The CDR3 consists of 14 residues. For TCR beta, libraries came from iRepertoire HTBI primers and Arm-PCR of CDR3 regions. Authors' analysis steps: The samples yielded approximately 62 TRBV and about 15 TRBJ segments. TCRdb processed the multiplex PCR reads anew with MiXCR; each CDR3 protein has one entry. These V and J calls derive from TCRdb rather than the authors' analysis. The top ten hold about a fifth of the sample, which has 300,000 to 450,000 distinct CDR3 sequences, around 16% seen once. With regard to this clonotype: The antigen is undetermined.

This chain joins TRBV28 and TRBJ1-2, with 8 bases that match TRBD1. Sequencing used peripheral blood mononuclear cells (PBMCs), obtained at new diagnosis, from a patient treated with antithyroid drugs. This TCR was sampled from a female donor with Graves disease. DNA for the CDR3: TGTGCCAGCAGTTTCCTGACAGGGGCTAGGGGCTACACCTTC. Protein sequence: CASSFLTGARGYTF.